This record covers a single T cell receptor (beta chain). This clone showed up just a few times. This receptor's antigen is unknown. No much larger clonotype is one base removed from it; base qualities were not supplied. The record originates from a study of blood T cell repertoires in COVID-19 (dated by TCRdb to the early 2020s). A note on the overall study: Samples from collaborators originated in the United States, Italy and Spain and spanned both the acute and convalescent phases of COVID-19. The repertoires were released in a freely available public database intended as a resource for research on the immune response to SARS-CoV-2. Subjects who had been exposed to COVID-19, were actively infected with it, or had recovered from it provided the deeply sampled blood TCRbeta repertoires that made up the dataset. Nearly every sample came with metadata listing a de-identified subject ID, COVID-19 status, age in years and sex. Samples came from the ongoing ImmuneRACE study (first 160 participants) plus 1,254 subjects from 6 global collaborators. The material from the prospective study consisted of cDNA or gDNA derived from T cells, B-cell-depleted T cells, or PBMCs. Where HLA class I and class II types were available, the types were taken from metadata supplied by the sample provider, not from assay-based typing.

Overall results and qualifications from the work: How much clinical and demographic metadata was included differed by source and by participant, and the metadata was provided uncurated.

TCRbeta CDR3 regions were amplified from genomic DNA using the immunoSEQ Assay, a bias-controlled multiplex PCR. In the source study's methods: The number of nucleated cells in each sample was estimated from the amplification of reference gene primers within the assay. To quantify the absolute abundance of each unique TCRbeta CDR3 rearrangement, sequence reads were collapsed and filtered. For each sample, productive Simpson clonality was calculated by taking the square root of Simpson's diversity index across productive rearrangements. Entries here come from immuneACCESS through TCRdb and include only in-frame sequences with V and J called. Some clones fail to appear in such tables; in the studies checked, an unresolved V gene covers under half of the shortfall, and the cause of the remainder is unknown. The DNA was the basis for D and trimming; V, J and clone size are from that table. This sample comprises over 85,000 clones, roughly 89% of them detected only once. The ten biggest clones cover 1.5% to 2.5% of the sample.

For this chain, trimming is 5 bases at the V end and 7 bases at the J end, and the number of junction bases without a gene match is 18. Measured from the cysteine to the phenylalanine, the CDR3 is 17 residues long. The sequence is cut down to CDR3 DNA, 51 bases in frame from base 1. Via the germline V gene, CDR1 is SGHRS and CDR2 YFSETQ. One collaborating source in Seattle enrolled patients during active infection and followed them longitudinally through the course of disease. Whole blood was collected in K2EDTA tubes by collaborating institutions according to the institutions' own protocols. For TCRbeta analysis, collaborators shipped samples in one of three forms: frozen whole blood, isolated PBMCs, or DNA extracted from either of those sample types.

The sequence links TRBV5-1 to TRBJ1-2, and 9 bases in between align with TRBD1. Source material: peripheral blood. This receptor was taken from a woman aged 50 to 65 with COVID-19, enrolled during active disease. The CDR3 loop reads CASSYTMTGTGISGYTF. At the DNA level, the sequence is TGCGCCAGCAGTTATACTATGACCGGGACAGGGATATCTGGCTACACCTTC.